This T cell receptor (beta chain) comes out of a study of shared clonotypes between healthy human individuals. Study details: Ranging from 18 to 49 in age, donors were two women and a few men.

The CDR3 length is 17 residues. Unmatched junction bases numbered 11, after V lost 9 bases and J lost 0 bases. Germline loops: CDR1 SGHRS, CDR2 YFSETQ. Worth noting for this clone: Its antigen is not known.

Replicate PCRs run on sorted subsets employed approximately 0.2 ug DNA, 30,000 to 35,000 T cell genomes. Repertoires were generated with immunoSEQ multiplex PCR, while TCRdb's copy carries only in-frame clones and drops some. The table has over 400,000 clones, about 96% seen once. Notes on the study in general: Lower generation probabilities were found for non-shared clonotypes than for those shared by all four donors. The naive CD4 repertoires of several donors were compared, and about 5% of clonotypes were shared.

The chain carries TRBV5-1 and TRBJ2-2, with 10 bases fitting TRBD2. The source of this sequence is a woman aged 25 to 39 in good health. The sample taken for sequencing was naive CD4+ T cells sorted from blood. Subset indicated: CD45RA+ positively selected. This CDR3 is CATRGTSDHANTGELFF. In DNA, the CDR3 is TGCGCCACCAGGGGGACTAGCGATCACGCGAACACCGGGGAGCTGTTTTTT.